This T cell receptor beta chain appears in the sequencing data of a study of response to subunit inactivated influenza vaccine. Study-level results: Seasonal influenza vaccination, on each occasion, was suggested by the authors to recruit few new T cells.

This clonotype occurred a few times. Its antigen is undetermined. TCRdb used MiXCR to reprocess the RT-PCR reads, holding one entry per CDR3 protein. The data show 530,000 or so distinct CDR3 sequences, with 13% to 15% seen just once and 11% held by the top ten. CDR1 SGHDT and CDR2 YYEEEE come from the germline V gene. Germline trimming cut 0 bases from V and 3 bases from J; bases unmatched to any gene: 15. This CDR3 is built from 18 residues. The TCR comes from a man over 45 who received an inactivated influenza vaccine. Specimen: PBMCs from blood, collected 11 to 12 days after vaccination. The chain carries TRBV5-6 and TRBJ2-7; 7 bases agree with TRBD2. The CDR3, as DNA: TGTGCCAGCAGCTTGGTGGGTTCCAGAGCGGGACTCCACTACGAGCAGTACTTC. This encodes CASSLVGSRAGLHYEQYF.